The sequence of this TCR beta chain was determined in a study of T-cell memory formation after mild COVID-19. Findings and limits, study-wide: From day 15 to 85, contracting clones were balanced between CD4 and CD8, whereas later expanders leaned toward CD4+. Within pre-infection memory, some responding clones were found, suggesting cross-reactive memory joined.

TCRdb re-derived calls from the 5' RACE reads in MiXCR, one entry per CDR3 protein. The sample has tens of thousands of distinct CDR3 sequences, roughly 12% seen once. This clonotype was counted between two and nine times. Its antigen is not known. The source of this sequence is a man aged 18 to 35 who had mild COVID-19 (a few samples of this study predate the infection). Cell type and time point are not known. The sequencing sample was made of PBMCs or a T cell subset sorted from them (not recorded which).

CDR3 residues: CASSGETDTQYF. The DNA of the CDR3 is TGTGCCAGCAGCGGAGAGACAGATACGCAGTATTTT. This sequence joins TRBV14 and TRBJ2-3; D not certain. Deletions cut 5 bases from V and 3 bases from J, with 6 bases between. Germline CDR1 and CDR2: SGHDN and FVKESK. There are 12 residues in the CDR3.